Here is one TCR beta chain with its context. This sample was taken from a study of tumor-infiltrating lymphocytes in oesophageal squamous cell carcinoma. Germline CDR1 and CDR2: SGHVS and FNYEAQ. This CDR3 has 11 residues. V lost 1 base and J lost 7, with 4 bases in between. Each CDR3 protein is one row after TCRdb ran MiXCR on the PCR reads. The sample contains about 25,000 distinct CDR3 sequences, about 40% of which appear only once. Sequencing used esophageal tumor tissue. This clonotype originated in a male donor with esophageal squamous cell carcinoma. The rearrangement joins TRBV7-6 to TRBJ1-1; D unresolved. DNA of the CDR3: TGTGCCAGCAGCTTAGGCATTGAAGCTTTCTTT. Translated, it gives CASSLGIEAFF. Based on the CDR3 plus reference TRBV7-6 and TRBJ1-1, the full variable domain is GAGVSQSPRYKVTKRGQDVALRCDPISGHVSLYWYRQALGQGPEFLTYFNYEAQQDKSGLPNDRFSAERPEGSISTLTIQRTEQRDSAMYRCASSLGIEAFFGQGTRLTVV.